Below, 24 T cell receptor beta chains from the same sample are listed, as sequenced in a study of blood T cell repertoires in COVID-19 (dated by TCRdb to 2019 to 2021). The receptor library was made with the immunoSEQ multiplex PCR assay. Here the immuneACCESS table is served through TCRdb, limited to in-frame sequences with V and J called. Missing clones are a known gap in these copies; in checked studies unresolved V genes cover under half, and the rest lacks a known reason. The sample table lists more than 300,000 clones, around 90% of them with a count of one. Under 6.5% of the sample lies in the top ten. The sequencing input was peripheral blood. These receptors originate from a man between 18 and 29 years old who had recovered from COVID-19.

This chain links TRBV5-6 with TRBJ1-1; the D gene is possibly TRBD1 (6 bases). CDR1 is SGHDT, CDR2 YYEEEE, per germline. The CDR3 is 11 residues long. The V end lost 3 bases, the J end lost 11 bases, and 11 bases lay between the germline ends. This chain's CDR3 is CASSSQGRAFF. CDR3 nucleotide sequence: TGTGCCAGCAGCTCACAGGGTAGGGCTTTCTTT. Based on the CDR3 plus reference TRBV5-6 and TRBJ1-1, the full variable domain is DAGVTQSPTHLIKTRGQQVTLRCSPKSGHDTVSWYQQALGQGPQFIFQYYEEEERQRGNFPDRFSGHQFPNYSSELNVNALLLGDSALYLCASSSQGRAFFGQGTRLTVV.

This clone was seen only once. The chain couples TRBV7-3 to TRBJ2-3, with a possible D match to TRBD2 (6 bases). The CDR3 is made up of 14 amino acids. The germline CDR1 and CDR2 sequences are SGHTA and FQGTGA. V lost 4 bases, J lost 6 bases, and 14 bases lay in between. CDR3 sequence reads: CASSSGLTVDTQYF. The CDR3 nucleotides read TGTGCCAGCAGCTCCGGACTAACGGTGGATACGCAGTATTTT.

The chain uses TRBV5-1 and TRBJ1-1; no definite D call. The V and J ends lost 0 bases and 7 bases respectively, with 19 bases between them. This CDR3 spans 16 amino acids. CDR1 is SGHRS, CDR2 YFSETQ, per germline. As DNA, the CDR3 is TGCGCCAGCAGCTTGGTACACGAGGAGCTCCTAAATGAAGCTTTCTTT. It translates to CASSLVHEELLNEAFF.

The V and J genes are TRBV9 and TRBJ2-3, with 7 bases that match TRBD2. The CDR3 runs to 18 residues. Germline CDR1 SGDLS, CDR2 YYNGEE. V shed 1 base and J 0 bases; nucleotides not matched to a gene: 11. CDR3 nucleotide sequence: TGTGCCAGCAGCGTAAGCTCTGGGACTACTTCTAGCACAGATACGCAGTATTTT. Its translation: CASSVSSGTTSSTDTQYF. Full variable domain (remainder filled in from reference TRBV9 and TRBJ2-3): DSGVTQTPKHLITATGQRVTLRCSPRSGDLSVYWYQQSLDQGLQFLIQYYNGEERAKGNILERFSAQQFPDLHSELNLSSLELGDSALYFCASSVSSGTTSSTDTQYFGPGTRLTVL.

The rearrangement links TRBV4-2 to TRBJ1-4; D ambiguous. The germline V gene has CDR1 LGHNA and CDR2 YNFKEQ. The CDR3 length is 16 residues. V lost 5 bases, J lost 1 base, and 14 bases lay in between. The CDR3 sequence is CASSSHVRGTNEKLFF. The CDR3 DNA reads as TGTGCCAGCAGCTCCCACGTGCGGGGAACTAATGAAAAACTGTTTTTT.

The chain is built from TRBV6-2 or TRBV6-3 and TRBJ2-1; 8 bases are shared with TRBD1. V lost 3 bases, J lost 4 bases, and 11 bases stayed unmatched. Germline CDR1 and CDR2: MNHEY and SVGEGT. The CDR3 totals 17 residues. In DNA form, the CDR3 reads TGTGCCAGCAGTTATTTCGCAGGGGGCCCACCATACAATGAGCAGTTCTTC. Translating it yields CASSYFAGGPPYNEQFF.

Regarding this clone: This specimen includes other DNA sequences encoding the same CDR3. The chain is built from TRBV3-1 (or the pseudogene TRBV3-2) and TRBJ2-7; 7 positions agree with TRBD2. The CDR3 runs to 15 residues. From germline, CDR1 is LGHDT and CDR2 YNNKEL (reference sequence). The V and J ends lost 1 base and 0 bases, in that order; junction bases with no gene match: 3. The CDR3 DNA reads TGTGCCAGCAGCCAAGGGCTAGCGGCCTCCTACGAGCAGTACTTC. Translated: CASSQGLAASYEQYF.

Only one count was recorded for this clone. The V gene is TRBV5-4, the J gene TRBJ2-1; TRBD1 agrees at 8 bases. Germline lookup yields CDR1 SGHNT and CDR2 YYREEE (reference sequence). V dropped 0 bases and J dropped 4; count of bases not matched to a gene: 3. The CDR3 extends over 15 amino acids. In nucleotides, the CDR3 is TGTGCCAGCAGCTTGGGGACAGGGCAGTACAATGAGCAGTTCTTC. Its translation is CASSLGTGQYNEQFF.

The rearrangement uses TRBV3-1 (or the pseudogene TRBV3-2) and TRBJ1-4; D is undetermined. The CDR3 spans 14 residues. The germline V gene encodes CDR1 LGHDT and CDR2 YNNKEL (reference sequence). Trimming removed 5 bases at V and 4 bases at J, with 11 bases between. CDR3 nucleotides: TGTGCCAGCAGCTCTTTTGGAGATAATGAAAAACTGTTTTTT. Protein: CASSSFGDNEKLFF.

The rearrangement links TRBV24-1 to TRBJ2-1; TRBD2 matches 9 bases. There are 14 residues in the CDR3. Germline-derived CDR1 and CDR2 are KGHDR and SFDVKD. With 9 bases clipped from V and 8 bases from J, the junction kept 10 bases outside the gene matches. The chain's CDR3 is CATQDAGGRDEQFF. As DNA, the CDR3 is TGTGCCACCCAGGATGCGGGAGGGCGGGATGAGCAGTTCTTC.

The gene calls are TRBV6-5 and TRBJ1-2; a weak D match, TRBD1 (5 bases). The CDR3 sequence is 14 residues long. Per germline, CDR1 MNHEY and CDR2 SVGAGI. The germline V and J ends were trimmed by 3 bases and 4 bases, with 12 bases remaining between them. CDR3 protein: CASSYLDSTYGYTF. In nucleotides, the CDR3 is TGTGCCAGCAGTTATCTCGACAGTACCTATGGCTACACCTTC.

The chain carries TRBV15 and TRBJ1-1; D is unresolved. The V end was cut by 0 bases, the J end by 2 bases, with 10 bases between. The CDR3 consists of 15 residues. In germline, CDR1 is LNHNV, CDR2 YYDKDF (reference sequence). CDR3 region: CATSRDPRLNTEAFF. Here the CDR3 DNA reads TGTGCCACCAGCAGAGACCCCAGGTTAAACACTGAAGCTTTCTTT.

This clone has just one count. The chain recombines TRBV19 with TRBJ2-7, with D maybe TRBD2 (5 bases). There are 14 residues in the CDR3. Trimming removed 1 base at V and 6 bases at J, with 13 bases between. CDR1 is LNHDA, CDR2 SQIVND, per germline (reference sequence). The CDR3 DNA sequence: TGTGCCAGTAGTATAGCTCTTCGGGGAAGCGAGCAGTACTTC. It encodes CASSIALRGSEQYF.

The rearrangement joins TRBV5-1 to TRBJ1-6; 7 nucleotides match TRBD1. J was trimmed by 8 bases and V by 0 bases; bases with no gene match: 8. CDR1 is SGHRS and CDR2 is YFSETQ in the germline V gene. There are 16 residues in the CDR3. CDR3 loop: CASSLGGTESHSPLHF. CDR3 coding DNA: TGCGCCAGCAGCTTGGGAGGGACAGAATCCCATTCACCCCTCCACTTT. Using reference TRBV5-1 and TRBJ1-6 for the parts outside the CDR3, the full variable domain is KAGVTQTPRYLIKTRGQQVTLSCSPISGHRSVSWYQQTPGQGLQFLFEYFSETQRNKGNFPGRFSGRQFSNSRSEMNVSTLELGDSALYLCASSLGGTESHSPLHFGNGTRLTVT.

The chain uses TRBV5-4 and TRBJ1-2, with unresolved D. The germline V gene has CDR1 SGHNT and CDR2 YYREEE (reference sequence). There are 13 residues in the CDR3. V lost 4 bases to trimming and J lost 4 bases, with 11 bases between them. Here the CDR3 DNA reads TGTGCCAGCAGCCCCGAGGGAACCTATGGCTACACCTTC. Protein: CASSPEGTYGYTF.

A few counts support this clone. This sequence joins TRBV6-2 or TRBV6-3 and TRBJ2-2; TRBD1 matches at 8 bases. The CDR3 consists of 14 residues. J gave up 7 bases and V 4 bases, and 5 bases lay outside the gene matches. From germline, CDR1 is MNHEY and CDR2 SVGEGT. As DNA, the CDR3 is TGTGCCAGCAGTTCAAGAGACAGGGGCGGGGAGCTGTTTTTT. Residues: CASSSRDRGGELFF.

Notes on this clone: Within the sample, other DNA sequences also encode this same CDR3. The chain carries TRBV5-1 and TRBJ2-1, with D possibly TRBD1 on 5 matching bases. V was trimmed by 0 bases and J by 5 bases, leaving 9 bases between them. The CDR3 is 14 amino acids. The V gene's germline CDR1 is SGHRS and CDR2 YFSETQ. CDR3 in amino acids: CASSLVGRDNEQFF. CDR3 in DNA: TGCGCCAGCAGCTTGGTTGGCAGGGACAATGAGCAGTTCTTC.

A few counts support this clone. The V and J genes are TRBV10-3 and TRBJ1-1, with a possible D match to TRBD1 (6 bases). V was clipped by 4 bases and J by 4 bases, with 19 bases between them. CDR1 and CDR2 (germline): ENHRY, SYGVKD. The CDR3 covers 16 residues. The CDR3 loop is CAISVGAVGVSTEAFF. Written as DNA, the CDR3 is TGTGCCATCAGTGTGGGGGCTGTTGGGGTGTCCACTGAAGCTTTCTTT.

The rearrangement joins TRBV19 to TRBJ1-2; D unclear. The CDR3 has 13 amino acids. CDR1 and CDR2 from the germline V gene are LNHDA and SQIVND (reference sequence). The V gene lost 2 bases and the J gene lost 5 bases, with 9 bases spanning the gap. For the CDR3, the DNA is TGTGCCAGTAGTATAAATCTAGATTATGGCTACACCTTC. It specifies CASSINLDYGYTF. Using reference TRBV19 and TRBJ1-2 for the parts outside the CDR3, the full variable domain is DGGITQSPKYLFRKEGQNVTLSCEQNLNHDAMYWYRQDPGQGLRLIYYSQIVNDFQKGDIAEGYSVSREKKESFPLTVTSAQKNPTAFYLCASSINLDYGYTFGSGTRLTVV.

This clone was observed once. V usage is TRBV5-4 and J usage is TRBJ2-5; possibly TRBD2 for D (5 bases). CDR3 length: 13 amino acids. V lost 3 bases to trimming and J lost 4 bases, with 10 bases between them. Germline V gene sequence: CDR1 SGHNT, CDR2 YYREEE (reference sequence). The CDR3 sequence: CASSWTEGETQYF. The CDR3 DNA follows: TGTGCCAGCAGCTGGACCGAGGGAGAGACCCAGTACTTC.

V usage is TRBV19 and J usage is TRBJ2-1; 10 bases are shared with TRBD2. V gave up 3 bases and J gave up 4 bases; unmatched junction bases: 6. The V gene's germline CDR1 is LNHDA and CDR2 SQIVND (reference sequence). The CDR3 has 16 residues. The CDR3 DNA sequence: TGTGCCAGTAGTATTCGAACTAGCGGGATGTACAATGAGCAGTTCTTC. It is translated as CASSIRTSGMYNEQFF.

The V gene is TRBV3-1 (or the pseudogene TRBV3-2), the J gene TRBJ2-1; D is unclear. The ends were cut back, 1 base at V and 9 bases at J, with 7 bases in the middle. The CDR3 loop spans 12 amino acids. CDR1 LGHDT and CDR2 YNNKEL come from the germline V gene (reference sequence). CDR3 in amino acids: CASSQGSREQFF. The CDR3 DNA follows: TGTGCCAGCAGCCAAGGAAGCCGTGAGCAGTTCTTC.

The chain combines TRBV5-1 with TRBJ2-1, with 10 bases identical to TRBD2. V shed 3 bases and J 6 bases; nucleotides not matched to a gene: 15. Germline V gene data show CDR1 as SGHRS and CDR2 as YFSETQ. There are 18 residues in the CDR3. The CDR3 region is CASSSSGGANQDSNEQFF. The CDR3 DNA is TGCGCCAGCAGCTCAAGCGGGGGGGCCAATCAGGACTCCAATGAGCAGTTCTTC.

The gene calls are TRBV19 and TRBJ1-5; TRBD1 matches at 7 bases. CDR3 length equals 17 residues. Trimming took 3 bases from V and 0 from J; bases not matched to a gene: 8. The germline CDR1 and CDR2 sequences are LNHDA and SQIVND (reference sequence). The CDR3 region has the DNA TGTGCCAGTAGTATGTGGACAGGATACTATAGCAATCAGCCCCAGCATTTT. Translation: CASSMWTGYYSNQPQHF.